The TCR beta chain under discussion was sequenced for a study of blood T cell repertoires in COVID-19. Study information: Specimens from acute and convalescent COVID-19 originated in the United States, Italy and Spain. PBMCs, B-cell-depleted T cells, or T cells were the source of the cDNA or gDNA that made up the material.

This clone showed up just once. Per the original methods: Amplifying reference gene primers gave estimates of nucleated cell counts. The assay was immunoSEQ multiplex PCR, and TCRdb's table has in-frame clones only and misses some. V and J calls plus clone size are reproduced from that table; the DNA served to infer D and trimming. The sample lists 75,000 to 100,000 clones, around 87% seen once, with 15% in the top ten. Trimming shortened V by 2 bases and J by 9 bases, and 11 bases separated the two germline ends. This CDR3 has 14 amino acids. The germline gives CDR1 SGHTA, CDR2 FQGNSA. The sequencing sample was made of peripheral blood. The V and J genes are TRBV7-2 and TRBJ1-6; tentative D call: TRBD1 (5 bases). This receptor was obtained from a human donor in a cohort sampled during active COVID-19. CDR3 in DNA: TGTGCCAGCAGCTTATTGGGGCATGGTTCACCCCTCCACTTT. Its translation is CASSLLGHGSPLHF.